This is a list of T cell receptor beta chains from one sample in a study of T-cell memory formation after mild COVID-19. TCRdb fed the 5' RACE reads into MiXCR, producing one record per CDR3 protein. The sample holds 210,000 or so distinct CDR3 sequences, approximately 16% seen once. The sequencing sample was made of PBMCs or a T cell subset sorted from them (not recorded which). These TCRs come from an adult woman who had mild COVID-19 (a few samples of this study predate the infection). Cell type and time point are not known. The CDR3 runs from the conserved cysteine through the conserved F or W. The D gene is left open where the match is weak. The size field is filled for only some rows; it gives once, few, many or a size class.

.	TRBV4-1	.	TRBJ2-7	CASSQDMAGEIYEQYF	TGCGCCAGCAGCCAAGATATGGCAGGGGAAATCTACGAGCAGTACTTC
.	TRBV6-5	.	TRBJ2-2	CASSYIASVNTGELFF	TGTGCCAGCAGTTACATAGCGTCAGTGAATACCGGGGAGCTGTTTTTT
.	TRBV27	.	TRBJ2-3	CASSLKGGTDTQYF	TGTGCCAGCAGTTTGAAGGGGGGCACAGATACGCAGTATTTT
.	TRBV5-1	.	TRBJ1-1	CASSLEAMNTEAFF	TGCGCCAGCAGCTTGGAGGCTATGAACACTGAAGCTTTCTTT
few	TRBV7-9	.	TRBJ1-2	CASSLVTTNYGYTF	TGTGCCAGCAGCTTAGTCACGACCAACTATGGCTACACCTTC
.	TRBV25-1	TRBD2	TRBJ2-1	CASSETSGRAGNEQFF	TGTGCCAGCAGTGAGACTAGCGGGAGGGCGGGCAATGAGCAGTTCTTC
.	TRBV7-9	TRBD2	TRBJ2-1	CASNLLAGIYNEQFF	TGTGCCAGCAATCTACTAGCGGGGATCTACAATGAGCAGTTCTTC
.	TRBV5-5	.	TRBJ1-5	CASRLGENQPQHF	TGTGCCAGCAGGCTCGGGGAAAATCAGCCCCAGCATTTT
few	TRBV2	.	TRBJ2-1	CASSVSGSAGNEQFF	TGTGCCAGCAGTGTATCCGGGTCCGCGGGCAATGAGCAGTTCTTC
few	TRBV4-3	.	TRBJ2-6	CASSQVGPGANVLTF	TGCGCCAGCAGCCAAGTAGGACCTGGGGCCAACGTCCTGACTTTC
.	TRBV20-1	.	TRBJ1-2	CSARDSEKPRYGYTF	TGCAGTGCTAGAGATTCAGAGAAGCCTCGCTATGGCTACACCTTC
.	TRBV20-1	.	TRBJ2-5	CSAEHPPETQYF	TGCAGTGCCGAACACCCCCCAGAGACCCAGTACTTC
.	TRBV6-1	.	TRBJ1-1	CASSNRQNTEAFF	TGTGCCAGCAGCAACAGACAGAACACTGAAGCTTTCTTT
.	TRBV20-1	.	TRBJ2-5	CSATHPASRQETQYF	TGCAGTGCTACCCACCCGGCTAGCAGACAAGAGACCCAGTACTTC
few	TRBV20-1	.	TRBJ1-1	CSARYDMRATEAFF	TGCAGTGCTAGATACGACATGAGGGCCACTGAAGCTTTCTTT
.	TRBV12-3/TRBV12-4	.	TRBJ1-5	CASSFMGLRPQHF	TGTGCCAGCAGTTTTATGGGGTTGAGGCCCCAGCATTTT
.	TRBV20-1	.	TRBJ1-1	CSALEGGTEAFF	TGCAGCGCACTGGAGGGGGGGACTGAAGCTTTCTTT
.	TRBV4-3	TRBD2	TRBJ2-6	CASSQTSGSGANVLTF	TGCGCCAGCAGCCAGACTAGCGGTTCTGGGGCCAACGTCCTGACTTTC
.	TRBV5-1	TRBD2	TRBJ2-1	CASSRTSGGDEQFF	TGCGCCAGCAGCCGGACTAGCGGGGGCGATGAGCAGTTCTTC
many	TRBV20-1	TRBD2	TRBJ2-1	CSARAHSSGENEQFF	TGCAGTGCTAGAGCTCATTCTAGCGGGGAGAATGAGCAGTTCTTC